The 17 T cell receptor beta chains presented below share a single source sample, sequenced in a study of monozygotic twins with inflammatory bowel disease. Following a re-call of the 5' RACE reads, TCRdb has one entry per CDR3 protein and lacks DNA. With 330,000 or so distinct CDR3 sequences in the sample, the ten largest clones hold over 2%. The source material was blood. These TCRs come from a human donor with ulcerative colitis or Crohn's disease, or a healthy co-twin of an affected twin (not recorded which).

This sequence joins TRBV5-5 and TRBJ1-1; TCRdb's D call of TRBD1 is untestable without DNA. The CDR3 extends over 13 amino acids. The germline V gene has CDR1 SGHKS and CDR2 YYEKEE (reference sequence). CDR3 sequence: CASSSLGSTEAFF.

J is TRBJ2-4 and V is TRBV5-1; TCRdb gives TRBD1 as the D gene, but with no DNA this cannot be confirmed. CDR3 length equals 15 residues. Germline CDR1 reads SGHRS; CDR2 reads YFSETQ. CDR3: CASSPGTAAKNIQYF.

The chain links TRBV28 to TRBJ1-5; TCRdb's D gene call, TRBD1, goes unchecked for lack of DNA. Germline CDR1 is MDHEN and CDR2 is SYDVKM. CDR3 size: 15 residues. The CDR3 region is CASSLSRDSNQPQHF.

The V gene is TRBV5-1, the J gene TRBJ2-3; TCRdb's D call, TRBD2, is unchecked because there is no DNA. From germline, CDR1 is SGHRS and CDR2 YFSETQ. The CDR3 has 17 amino acids. CDR3 region: CASSWDTSGRATDTQYF.

The chain is built from TRBV5-1 and TRBJ2-2; TCRdb picks TRBD1, but there is no DNA to check that call. The CDR3 runs to 16 residues. Germline V gene data show CDR1 as SGHRS and CDR2 as YFSETQ. The CDR3 loop reads CASSLEQGANTGELFF.

The V and J genes are TRBV4-3 and TRBJ2-3; TCRdb's D call, TRBD2, is unchecked because there is no DNA. Germline CDR1 is LGHNA and CDR2 is YSLEER. CDR3 length equals 17 residues. Here the CDR3 reads CASSQDFSSGAADTQYF.

The chain couples TRBV15 to TRBJ2-1; TCRdb indicates TRBD2, and absent DNA this call remains unverified. The germline CDR1 and CDR2 sequences are LNHNV and YYDKDF (reference sequence). There are 21 residues in the CDR3. CDR3 region: CATSRVTSGPGTSGRFSEQFF.

The chain couples TRBV5-5 to TRBJ1-2; TCRdb names TRBD1, which stays unverified in the absence of DNA. Germline CDR1 is SGHKS and CDR2 is YYEKEE (reference sequence). The CDR3 contains 13 residues. The CDR3 is CASSFGTDYGYTF.

The V call is TRBV7-8, the J call TRBJ2-3; TCRdb picks TRBD1, but there is no DNA to check that call. Germline V gene data show CDR1 as SGHVS and CDR2 as FQNEAQ. This CDR3 comprises 14 residues. CDR3 sequence reads: CASSPESLLDTQYF. Full variable domain (missing parts from reference TRBV7-8 and TRBJ2-3): GAGVSQSPRYKVAKRGQDVALRCDPISGHVSLFWYQQALGQGPEFLTYFQNEAQLDKSGLPSDRFFAERPEGSVSTLKIQRTQQEDSAVYLCASSPESLLDTQYFGPGTRLTVL.

The genes are TRBV15 and TRBJ1-1; TCRdb outputs TRBD1, but without DNA this stays unchecked. Per the germline V gene, CDR1 is LNHNV and CDR2 is YYDKDF (reference sequence). The CDR3 runs to 15 residues. The CDR3 spells CATSRVTGGNTEAFF.

The chain combines TRBV7-6 with TRBJ1-5. CDR1 is SGHVS, CDR2 FNYEAQ, per germline. This CDR3 comprises 15 residues. CDR3 amino acids: CASSPLVDSNQPQHF.

The chain has TRBV2 and TRBJ2-1; without DNA, the TCRdb call of TRBD2 cannot be checked. The CDR3 consists of 16 residues. Germline values: CDR1 SNHLY, CDR2 FYNNEI. The CDR3 is CASRYFGTPSYNEQFF.

The chain couples TRBV12-3 or TRBV12-4 to TRBJ1-2. The CDR3 runs 15 residues. CDR3 loop: CASSLSAVTYYGYTF.

The rearrangement uses TRBV12-3 or TRBV12-4 and TRBJ2-4. The CDR3 loop spans 11 amino acids. The CDR3 reads CASRELNIQYF.

This chain connects TRBV6-4 to TRBJ2-1. This CDR3 region has 18 residues. Germline lookup yields CDR1 MRHNA and CDR2 SNTAGT. The chain's CDR3 is CASDGRPIGSVFENEQFF.

CDR3 sequence: CASSPDTNYQPQHF. V gene TRBV5-1 combines with J gene TRBJ1-5; TCRdb picks TRBD1, but there is no DNA to check that call. Germline V gene data show CDR1 as SGHRS and CDR2 as YFSETQ. The CDR3 has 14 residues. Full variable domain (outside the CDR3, taken from reference TRBV5-1 and TRBJ1-5): KAGVTQTPRYLIKTRGQQVTLSCSPISGHRSVSWYQQTPGQGLQFLFEYFSETQRNKGNFPGRFSGRQFSNSRSEMNVSTLELGDSALYLCASSPDTNYQPQHFGDGTRLSIL.

V usage is TRBV29-1 and J usage is TRBJ1-4; the TCRdb D gene call, TRBD1, has no DNA to confirm it. Germline CDR1 reads SQVTM; CDR2 reads ANQGSEA. The length of the CDR3 is 14 residues. The CDR3 is CSVDLGQGPEKLFF. Supplemented by reference TRBV29-1 and TRBJ1-4, the full variable domain reads SAVISQKPSRDICQRGTSLTIQCQVDSQVTMMFWYRQQPGQSLTLIATANQGSEATYESGFVIDKFPISRPNLTFSTLTVSNMSPEDSSIYLCSVDLGQGPEKLFFGSGTQLSVL.